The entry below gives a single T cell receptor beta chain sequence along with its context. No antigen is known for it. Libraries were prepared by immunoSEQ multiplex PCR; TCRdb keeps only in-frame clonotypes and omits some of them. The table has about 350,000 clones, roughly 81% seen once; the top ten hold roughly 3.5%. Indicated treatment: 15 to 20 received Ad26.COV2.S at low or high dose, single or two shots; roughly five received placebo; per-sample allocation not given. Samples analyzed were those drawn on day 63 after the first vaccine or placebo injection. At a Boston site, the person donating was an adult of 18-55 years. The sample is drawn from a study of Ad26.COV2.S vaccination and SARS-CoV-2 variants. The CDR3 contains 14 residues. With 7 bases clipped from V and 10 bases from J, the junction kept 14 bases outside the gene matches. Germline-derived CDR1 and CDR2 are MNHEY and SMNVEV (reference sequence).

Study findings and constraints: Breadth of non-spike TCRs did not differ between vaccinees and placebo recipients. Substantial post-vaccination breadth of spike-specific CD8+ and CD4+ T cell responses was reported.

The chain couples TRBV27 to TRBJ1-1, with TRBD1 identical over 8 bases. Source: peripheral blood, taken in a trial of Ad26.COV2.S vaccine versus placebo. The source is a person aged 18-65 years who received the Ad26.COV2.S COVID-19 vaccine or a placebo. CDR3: CASTPTGATVAAFF. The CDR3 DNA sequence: TGTGCCAGCACCCCGACAGGGGCTACGGTAGCAGCTTTCTTT.